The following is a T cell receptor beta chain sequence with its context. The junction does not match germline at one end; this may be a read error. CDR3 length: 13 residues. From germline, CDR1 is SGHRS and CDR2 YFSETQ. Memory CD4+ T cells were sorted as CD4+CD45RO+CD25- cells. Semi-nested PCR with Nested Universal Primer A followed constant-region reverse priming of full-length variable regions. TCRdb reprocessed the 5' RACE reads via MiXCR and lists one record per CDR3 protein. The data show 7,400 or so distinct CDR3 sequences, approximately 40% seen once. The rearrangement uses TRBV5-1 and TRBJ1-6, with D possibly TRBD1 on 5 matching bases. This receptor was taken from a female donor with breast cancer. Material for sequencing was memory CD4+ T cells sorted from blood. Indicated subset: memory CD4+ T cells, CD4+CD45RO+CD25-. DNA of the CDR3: TGCGCCAGCAGCTGGACGGGGGATTCCCCCCTCCACTTT. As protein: CASSWTGDSPLHF. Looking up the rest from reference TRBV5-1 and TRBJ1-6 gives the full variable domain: KAGVTQTPRYLIKTRGQQVTLSCSPISGHRSVSWYQQTPGQGLQFLFEYFSETQRNKGNFPGRFSGRQFSNSRSEMNVSTLELGDSALYLCASSWTGDSPLHFGNGTRLTVT.